Sequencing of this TCR beta chain was carried out in a study of regulatory T cells in long-lasting Graves disease. Whole-study findings and limits: Thyroid tissue went unstudied; only peripheral blood was examined.

The V gene's germline CDR1 is MDHEN and CDR2 SYDVKM. The CDR3 sequence is 13 residues long. This clonotype was counted at least ten times. Its antigen is undetermined. One end of the junction does not line up with germline, which may come from a read error. Indicated time point: persistent/refractory GD, antithyroid drugs over 5 years with positive TRAb. From PBMCs, RNA was extracted and then used to make the TCR library. The TCR beta library used iRepertoire HTBI primers with Arm-PCR amplification of CDR3. Each CDR3 protein is one row after TCRdb ran MiXCR on the multiplex PCR reads. The data contain fewer than 400,000 distinct CDR3 sequences, around 20% of them seen just once; the ten biggest clones take up 29%.

The rearrangement joins TRBV28 to TRBJ1-1; D remains unclear. This receptor was taken from a female donor with Graves disease. Sequencing used peripheral blood mononuclear cells (PBMCs), obtained when the disease was refractory, from a patient treated with antithyroid drugs. For the CDR3, the DNA is TGTGCCAGCAGAGGAAACATGAACACTGAAACTTTCTTT. Protein product: CASRGNMNTETFF.